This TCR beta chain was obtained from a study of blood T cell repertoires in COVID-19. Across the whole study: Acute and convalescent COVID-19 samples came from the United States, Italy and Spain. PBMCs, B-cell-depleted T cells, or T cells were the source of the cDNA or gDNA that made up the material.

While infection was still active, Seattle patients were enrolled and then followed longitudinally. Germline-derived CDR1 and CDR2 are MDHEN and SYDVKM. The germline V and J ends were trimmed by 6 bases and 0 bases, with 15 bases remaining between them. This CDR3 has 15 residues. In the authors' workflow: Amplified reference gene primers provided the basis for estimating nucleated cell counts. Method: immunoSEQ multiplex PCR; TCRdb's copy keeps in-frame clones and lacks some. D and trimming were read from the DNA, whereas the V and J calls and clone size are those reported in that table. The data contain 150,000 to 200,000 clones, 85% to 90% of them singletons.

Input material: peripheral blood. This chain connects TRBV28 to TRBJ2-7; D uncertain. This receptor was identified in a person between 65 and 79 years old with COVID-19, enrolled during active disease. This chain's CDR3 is CASSLTSASSYEQYF. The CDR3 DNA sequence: TGTGCCAGCAGCCTGACTTCGGCCAGCTCCTACGAGCAGTACTTC.